This note documents a single TCR beta chain sequence. CDR1 is SEHNR and CDR2 is FQNEAQ in the germline V gene (reference sequence). CDR3 size: 13 residues. Trimming shortened V by 6 bases and J by 0 bases, and 8 bases separated the two germline ends. The data stem from a study of control samples from healthy donors and cancer patients. The repertoire was sequenced with immunoSEQ multiplex PCR; TCRdb's copy has only in-frame clones and lacks some. The sample includes some 160,000 clones, approximately 90% of them seen just once. The receptor comes from a woman aged 30 to 39 in good health. The specimen was blood. The chain has TRBV7-9 and TRBJ1-1; the D is unclear. The CDR3 reads CASRTAMNTEAFF. The DNA of the CDR3 is TGTGCCAGCAGAACAGCGATGAACACTGAAGCTTTCTTT.